Listed below are T cell receptor beta chains from one sample, sequenced in a study of blood T cells in healthy people across ages. TCRdb reprocessed the 5' RACE reads via MiXCR and lists one record per CDR3 protein. Of about 1.1 million distinct CDR3 sequences in the sample, around two fifths were seen once. Sequenced material: blood. All receptors come from a man in his late teens or twenties in good health. Each CDR3 is given with its conserved first and last residue. Each record gives: CDR3 DNA, CDR3 protein, clone size, V gene, J gene, D gene. D genes are given only for firm matches. Not every row has a clone size; where given, it reads once, few, many or a size class.

TGTGCCAGCAGCCCCGTTGGGGCGTCTAATGAAAAACTGTTTTTT	CASSPVGASNEKLFF	once	TRBV7-9	TRBJ1-4	.
TGTGCCAGCAGCGTAGATTGGGCCGGAAACACCATATATTTT	CASSVDWAGNTIYF	.	TRBV7-2	TRBJ1-3	.
TGCGCCAGCAGCTTGGTCCCTTGGGGACAGAACACTGAAGCTTTCTTT	CASSLVPWGQNTEAFF	few	TRBV5-1	TRBJ1-1	.
TGTGCCAGCAGCGGAGCTACGGGGCTCGAGCAGTACTTC	CASSGATGLEQYF	once	TRBV9	TRBJ2-7	.
TGCGCCAGCAGCCAAGATCTCCTCCGGGGAACTGAAGCTTTCTTT	CASSQDLLRGTEAFF	.	TRBV4-3	TRBJ1-1	.
TGTGCCAGCAGTTATAAGCCGCGCACAGATACGCAGTATTTT	CASSYKPRTDTQYF	few	TRBV6-6	TRBJ2-3	.
TGTGCCAGCAGCCAAGTGCGGGACAGACAAACCGGGGAGCTGTTTTTT	CASSQVRDRQTGELFF	.	TRBV3-1	TRBJ2-2	.
TGCAGCAGCCCGGCGTCAGGACAAGAGACCCAGTACTTC	CSSPASGQETQYF	.	TRBV20-1	TRBJ2-5	.
TGCGCCAGCAGCCAAGACCTAAGGGCAGATACGCAGTATTTT	CASSQDLRADTQYF	.	TRBV4-3	TRBJ2-3	.
TGTGCCAGTAGTCCCCAGCCTTATAGCAATCAGCCCCAGCATTTT	CASSPQPYSNQPQHF	few	TRBV19	TRBJ1-5	.
TGTGCCAGCAGTGAGTCGGCTTCGGATAATTCACCCCTCCACTTT	CASSESASDNSPLHF	few	TRBV2	TRBJ1-6	.
TGCAGTGCTAGTTCTACAGGACGCCCCTACGAGCAGTACTTC	CSASSTGRPYEQYF	.	TRBV20-1	TRBJ2-7	.
TGCAGTGCTAGGAGCCTTGGGGGCGGGGGCACAGATACGCAGTATTTT	CSARSLGGGGTDTQYF	.	TRBV20-1	TRBJ2-3	.
TGTGCCAGCAGCTTAAGTATGCGACAGGGGGCCGGCGAGCAGTACTTC	CASSLSMRQGAGEQYF	.	TRBV13	TRBJ2-7	TRBD1
TGTGCCAGCAGTGCACGCCGTTTGGGGGACAGGGGGACTGAAGCTTTCTTT	CASSARRLGDRGTEAFF	once	TRBV6-1	TRBJ1-1	TRBD1
TGCAGCCTAAGCATGGGTAGCTCCTACAATGAGCAGTTCTTC	CSLSMGSSYNEQFF	.	TRBV29-1	TRBJ2-1	.
TGCAGTGCTAGAGATAATGGACTGCCTGGTAATGAAAAACTGTTTTTT	CSARDNGLPGNEKLFF	.	TRBV20-1	TRBJ1-4	.
TGCAGTGCTAGAGATGCTGCAGGGGGCACCGAAGCTTTCTTT	CSARDAAGGTEAFF	.	TRBV20-1	TRBJ1-1	TRBD1
TGCAGCGTTGTTAAAATTGGATCAGGGGGACGAACTTTAGGCTATGGCTACACCTTC	CSVVKIGSGGRTLGYGYTF	few	TRBV29-1	TRBJ1-2	TRBD1
TGTGCCAGTGGGACAGGGGAACTTCAGCCCCAGCATTTT	CASGTGELQPQHF	.	TRBV2	TRBJ1-5	TRBD1
TGCGCCAGCAGCCAAGTTGGGGCGAGGGGCCGAGACACTGAAGCTTTCTTT	CASSQVGARGRDTEAFF	few	TRBV4-1	TRBJ1-1	.
TGTGCCATCAGTGAGTCCCCCCCCGACCCCGGGGAGCTGTTTTTT	CAISESPPDPGELFF	few	TRBV10-3	TRBJ2-2	.
TGCAGTGCTAGTAGGGGGCGGCAATCGTACTTC	CSASRGRQSYF	.	TRBV20-1	TRBJ2-7	TRBD1
TGTGCCAGCAGCGTAGAGTCCGTGACAGGCTCTGGAAACACCATATATTTT	CASSVESVTGSGNTIYF	.	TRBV9	TRBJ1-3	.
TGTGCCAGCAGCACCAACAGGGGGGCCTACAATGAGCAGTTCTTC	CASSTNRGAYNEQFF	few	TRBV9	TRBJ2-1	TRBD1
TGTGCCAGCAGTCTAGCGGCTACGAACACCGGGGAGCTGTTTTTT	CASSLAATNTGELFF	few	TRBV12-3/TRBV12-4	TRBJ2-2	TRBD2
TGTGCCAGCAGTTTAGCGCTGGCGGGGGGTCGATCCTACAATGAGCAGTTCTTC	CASSLALAGGRSYNEQFF	.	TRBV12-3/TRBV12-4	TRBJ2-1	TRBD2
TGTGCCAGCAGTCTTGCGGACAGACGCACAGATACGCAGTATTTT	CASSLADRRTDTQYF	.	TRBV12-3/TRBV12-4	TRBJ2-3	.
TGTGCCAGCAGCGTAGGTCACGGGACCTACGAGCAGTACTTC	CASSVGHGTYEQYF	.	TRBV9	TRBJ2-7	.
TGCAGTGCTAGAGAGGGTCTCAATGAGCAGTTCTTC	CSAREGLNEQFF	few	TRBV20-1	TRBJ2-1	.
TGTGCCAGCAGCCAAGAGCACCAGGGCGTGAGTCAGCCCCAGCATTTT	CASSQEHQGVSQPQHF	few	TRBV4-2	TRBJ1-5	.
TGTGCCAGCAGTGTAGGGCAGGGGGCCTACAATGAGCAGTACTTC	CASSVGQGAYNEQYF	.	TRBV6-2/TRBV6-3	TRBJ2-7	TRBD1
TGCGCCAGCAGCTTGGGTCCTAGACAGAGCTATGGCTACACCTTC	CASSLGPRQSYGYTF	.	TRBV5-1	TRBJ1-2	.
TGCAGTGCTAGGGCCGAGAACACTGAAGCTTTCTTT	CSARAENTEAFF	many	TRBV20-1	TRBJ1-1	.
TGTGCCAGCAGCTTAACTCGGGTCCAAGAGACCCAGTACTTC	CASSLTRVQETQYF	.	TRBV7-2	TRBJ2-5	.
TGTGCCAGCAGTACGACCGGGACAGGGGACGAAAAACTGTTTTTT	CASSTTGTGDEKLFF	.	TRBV12-3/TRBV12-4	TRBJ1-4	TRBD1
TGTGCCAGCAGCTTACATCCCGATGAGCAGTACTTC	CASSLHPDEQYF	.	TRBV7-3	TRBJ2-5	.